This record concerns one TCR beta chain sequence. Antigen unknown. Clones were sequenced by immunoSEQ multiplex PCR, and TCRdb holds only the in-frame ones, with some missing. The sample lists 45,000 to 55,000 clones, about 86% occurring once. The germline V gene encodes CDR1 SGHDN and CDR2 FVKESK. There are 14 residues in the CDR3. The ends were cut back, 5 bases at V and 0 bases at J, with 10 bases in the middle. This specimen belongs to a study of T cell responses to AZD1222 COVID-19 vaccine. Study-wide results and caveats: Rises in breadth and depth of Spike-specific TCRs came after two AZD1222 doses.

The sample here was peripheral blood, taken on day 0 of AZD1222 vaccination. V and J are TRBV14 and TRBJ2-5; possible D gene TRBD2, 6 bases. The TCR comes from an adult in good health. The CDR3: CASSGRDYQETQYF. The CDR3 DNA follows: TGTGCCAGCAGCGGCCGGGACTACCAAGAGACCCAGTACTTC.